This T cell receptor beta chain was profiled in a study of identical twins. Study-level findings and limits: Instead of following the same donors, the conclusions were based on cross-sectional statistical analysis. Invariant MAIT and iNKT cells could partly confound zero-insertion analyses.

Germline-derived CDR1 and CDR2 are DFQATT and SNEGSKA (reference sequence). This CDR3 contains 13 residues. On this clonotype: Its antigen is not identified.

TCRdb recomputed calls from the 5' RACE reads with MiXCR, one row per CDR3 protein. The sample contains 1.5 million to 2 million distinct CDR3 sequences, around 33% of which appear only once. J is TRBJ1-2 and V is TRBV20-1; 9 nucleotides line up with TRBD1. Sequenced sample: cord blood. The TCR was taken from a newborn girl in good health. The CDR3 reads CSADRGTTYGYTF. CDR3 coding DNA: TGCAGCGCCGACAGGGGGACGACATATGGCTACACCTTC.